This passage covers 12 T cell receptor beta chains from one sample sequenced in a study of T-cell memory formation after mild COVID-19. In TCRdb, the 5' RACE reads were re-called with MiXCR into one record per CDR3 protein. Of approximately 500,000 distinct CDR3 sequences detected, around a quarter appear once; the ten largest clones hold around 12%. Material for sequencing was PBMCs or a T cell subset sorted from them (not recorded which). All receptors come from an adult woman who had mild COVID-19 (a few samples of this study predate the infection). Cell type and time point are not known.

This clonotype showed up just a few times. The CDR3 loop is CASSPRTGHPYTDTQYF. CDR3 in DNA: TGTGCCAGCAGCCCTAGGACAGGGCACCCTTACACAGATACGCAGTATTTT. The rearrangement joins TRBV14 to TRBJ2-3; TRBD1 agrees at 8 bases. V gave up 4 bases and J gave up 2 bases; unmatched junction bases: 11. Germline V lookup: CDR1 SGHDN, CDR2 FVKESK. This CDR3 is 17 amino acids long.

This clonotype turned up a few times. This chain uses TRBV2 with TRBJ1-2; TRBD1 agrees at 9 bases. The trim removed 6 bases at V and 4 bases at J, leaving 9 bases unmatched. CDR3 length: 15 residues. From germline, CDR1 is SNHLY and CDR2 FYNNEI. The DNA of the CDR3 is TGTGCCAGCAGGAGCCAGGGACAGGGAGCCTATGGCTACACCTTC. It encodes CASRSQGQGAYGYTF.

V gene TRBV6-5 combines with J gene TRBJ2-5; 13 bases line up with TRBD2. Trimming removed 5 bases from V and 5 bases from J; junction bases left unmatched: 8. Germline loops: CDR1 MNHEY, CDR2 SVGAGI. This CDR3 spans 16 amino acids. CDR3 DNA: TGTGCCAGCAGTAGAGGGACTAGCGGGATCGGGGAGACCCAGTACTTC. It encodes CASSRGTSGIGETQYF.

This clonotype was recorded only once. The gene calls are TRBV29-1 and TRBJ2-3; D remains ambiguous. V was clipped by 4 bases and J by 4 bases, with 18 bases between them. The germline V gene has CDR1 SQVTM and CDR2 ANQGSEA. The CDR3 contains 15 residues. CDR3 DNA sequence: TGCAGCGTTGTCACGGCTAGTGGGAACCCAGATACGCAGTATTTT. This encodes CSVVTASGNPDTQYF.

The chain has TRBV7-3 and TRBJ2-3; 8 positions match TRBD2. The V segment lost 5 bases and the J segment 4 bases; nucleotides outside the gene matches: 8. The CDR3 has 15 amino acids. Germline lookup yields CDR1 SGHTA and CDR2 FQGTGA. The CDR3 reads CASSPSGGTSDTQYF. The CDR3 nucleotides read TGTGCCAGCAGCCCAAGCGGGGGCACATCAGATACGCAGTATTTT.

This clonotype was recorded once. The chain employs TRBV7-9 and TRBJ1-1; possibly TRBD1 for D (5 bases). Germline V CDR1 and CDR2: SEHNR, FQNEAQ (reference sequence). CDR3 length equals 12 residues. Deletions cut 5 bases from V and 7 bases from J, with 11 bases between. CDR3 sequence (DNA): TGTGCCAGCAGCGTACAGGTGGTTGAAGCTTTCTTT. This sequence encodes CASSVQVVEAFF.

The chain links TRBV20-1 to TRBJ1-3, with D unclear. Trimming took 0 bases from V and 0 from J, leaving 6 bases between them. The CDR3 sequence is 14 residues long. The germline V gene encodes CDR1 DFQATT and CDR2 SNEGSKA (reference sequence). CDR3 sequence (DNA): TGCAGTGCTAGAGATCTGGCCTCTGGAAACACCATATATTTT. Its protein product is CSARDLASGNTIYF.

This chain uses TRBV2 with TRBJ1-6; TRBD1 agrees at 8 bases. The CDR3 has 16 amino acids. Germline V gene lookup returns CDR1 SNHLY and CDR2 FYNNEI. V lost 2 bases to trimming and J lost 7 bases; unmatched junction nucleotides: 7. CDR3 in DNA: TGTGCCAGCAGTGAATCGGGATGGACAGGGAATTCACCCCTCCACTTT. Its translation is CASSESGWTGNSPLHF.

This chain links TRBV9 with TRBJ2-3, with TRBD2 matching 12 bases. The V gene end was trimmed by 4 bases and the J gene end by 6 bases; junction bases not matched to a gene: 6. The germline V gene encodes CDR1 SGDLS and CDR2 YYNGEE. The CDR3 is 15 residues long. The CDR3 DNA is TGTGCCAGCAGCTCGGGACTAGCGGGTCTGGATACGCAGTATTTT. It translates to CASSSGLAGLDTQYF.

This clonotype was seen at least ten times. This chain connects TRBV5-1 to TRBJ2-3; 8 bases align to TRBD2. The CDR3 consists of 16 residues. The trim removed 4 bases at V and 6 bases at J, leaving 13 bases unmatched. Germline V gene sequence: CDR1 SGHRS, CDR2 YFSETQ. The CDR3 sequence is CASSPSGSQPSDTQYF. DNA for the CDR3: TGCGCCAGCAGCCCGAGCGGGAGCCAGCCCAGCGATACGCAGTATTTT.

This clonotype was detected ten times or more. The gene calls are TRBV14 and TRBJ1-2; weak D call: TRBD1 (5 bases). The V end was cut by 4 bases, the J end by 8 bases, with 14 bases between. Germline lookup yields CDR1 SGHDN and CDR2 FVKESK. The length of the CDR3 is 13 residues. CDR3 nucleotides: TGTGCCAGCAGCCCCGGGGTTAGGGGCGGCTACACCTTC. Amino acids: CASSPGVRGGYTF.

This chain connects TRBV3-1 to TRBJ1-1; D not certain. V was clipped by 2 bases and J by 5 bases, with 6 bases between them. CDR1 and CDR2 from the germline V gene are LGHDT and YNNKEL (reference sequence). The CDR3 sequence is 12 residues long. DNA for the CDR3: TGTGCCAGCAGCCAAAGATTAACTGAAGCTTTCTTT. Translated, it gives CASSQRLTEAFF.